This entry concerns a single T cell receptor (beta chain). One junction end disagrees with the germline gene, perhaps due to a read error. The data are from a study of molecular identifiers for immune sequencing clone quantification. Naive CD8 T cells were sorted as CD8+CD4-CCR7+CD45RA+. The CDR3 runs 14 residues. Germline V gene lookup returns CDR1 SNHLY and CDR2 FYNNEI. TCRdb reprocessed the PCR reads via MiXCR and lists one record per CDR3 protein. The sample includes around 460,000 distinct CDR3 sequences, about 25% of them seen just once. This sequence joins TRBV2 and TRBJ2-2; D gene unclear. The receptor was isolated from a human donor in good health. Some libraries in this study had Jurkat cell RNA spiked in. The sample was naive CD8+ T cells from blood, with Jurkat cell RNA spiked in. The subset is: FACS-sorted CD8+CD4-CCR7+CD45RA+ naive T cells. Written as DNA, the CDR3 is TGTGCCATCAGTGCTGGGGCGAACACCGGGGAGCTGTTTTTT. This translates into CAISAGANTGELFF.